These T cell receptor beta chains were read from a single sample in a study of patients and donors after allogeneic stem cell transplantation. TCRdb redid the calling of the RT-PCR reads with MiXCR, one entry per CDR3 protein. The repertoire holds 200,000 to 250,000 distinct CDR3 sequences, with around an eighth as singletons. The sample comprised blood, either unsorted or a sorted T cell fraction (not recorded which). The receptors originated from a human donor who was either an allogeneic HSCT recipient or a stem cell or donor lymphocyte infusion donor (not recorded which). It is not recorded whose cells these are; they may come from a transplant donor. The CDR3 runs from the conserved cysteine through the conserved F or W. The order of the fields is clone size, V gene, D gene, J gene, CDR3 DNA, CDR3 protein. A D gene is named only where the DNA matches it firmly. Clone size, where shown, is once, few, many, or a class for clones that have expanded.

abundance: NA; v_gene: TRBV6-1; d_gene: NA; j_gene: TRBJ2-4; CDR3nt: TGTGCCAGCAGAGAAGGTCAGGGGAGGGCCAAAAACATTCAGTACTTC; CDR3aa: CASREGQGRAKNIQYF
abundance: few; v_gene: TRBV2; d_gene: NA; j_gene: TRBJ1-5; CDR3nt: TGTGCCAGCAGTGGCGGACGGCTCAATGAAAAGCCCCAGCATTTT; CDR3aa: CASSGGRLNEKPQHF
abundance: many; v_gene: TRBV6-1; d_gene: NA; j_gene: TRBJ2-5; CDR3nt: TGTGCCAGCAGTGAAGAGATGGAGGGTAGGGAGACCCAGTACTTC; CDR3aa: CASSEEMEGRETQYF
abundance: few; v_gene: TRBV5-1; d_gene: NA; j_gene: TRBJ2-2; CDR3nt: TGCGCCAGCAGCTTTGGGCCCAGCACCGGGGAGCTGTTTTTT; CDR3aa: CASSFGPSTGELFF
abundance: few; v_gene: TRBV7-8; d_gene: TRBD2; j_gene: TRBJ2-2; CDR3nt: TGTGCCAGCAGCTCCTTAGCGGGCGCGGCCGGGGAGCTGTTTTTT; CDR3aa: CASSSLAGAAGELFF
abundance: many; v_gene: TRBV3-1; d_gene: NA; j_gene: TRBJ1-1; CDR3nt: TGTGCCAGCAGCCAAGATGGGGGGGTCCGAAACACTGAAGCTTTCTTT; CDR3aa: CASSQDGGVRNTEAFF
abundance: NA; v_gene: TRBV10-3; d_gene: NA; j_gene: TRBJ2-1; CDR3nt: TGTGCCATCAGTGCTAAAATAGGGTCCTACAATGAGCAGTTCTTC; CDR3aa: CAISAKIGSYNEQFF
abundance: many; v_gene: TRBV7-3; d_gene: NA; j_gene: TRBJ1-6; CDR3nt: TGTGCCAGCAGCTTAATGGGAGATTCACCCCTCCACTTT; CDR3aa: CASSLMGDSPLHF
abundance: NA; v_gene: TRBV30; d_gene: NA; j_gene: TRBJ2-7; CDR3nt: TGTGCCTGGAGGGGGGGACGACAGGGCCACGAGCAGTACTTC; CDR3aa: CAWRGGRQGHEQYF
abundance: NA; v_gene: TRBV20-1; d_gene: TRBD2; j_gene: TRBJ2-7; CDR3nt: TGCAGTGCTCCCCGCGGGGGACCACTAACCTACGAGCAGTACTTC; CDR3aa: CSAPRGGPLTYEQYF
abundance: medium-sized; v_gene: TRBV29-1; d_gene: NA; j_gene: TRBJ1-5; CDR3nt: TGCAGCGTTGCAAACACCCCGGGGACTAGCAATCAGCCCCAGCATTTT; CDR3aa: CSVANTPGTSNQPQHF
abundance: few; v_gene: TRBV4-1; d_gene: TRBD1; j_gene: TRBJ2-1; CDR3nt: TGCGCCAGCAGCCAAGATTGGGGACAGGGAACCAATGAGCAGTTCTTC; CDR3aa: CASSQDWGQGTNEQFF
abundance: many; v_gene: TRBV24-1; d_gene: TRBD1; j_gene: TRBJ2-1; CDR3nt: TGTGCCACCAGTGGCCATGCAGGGGGCTACAATGAGCAGTTCTTC; CDR3aa: CATSGHAGGYNEQFF
abundance: many; v_gene: TRBV5-1; d_gene: NA; j_gene: TRBJ2-2; CDR3nt: TGCGCCAGCAGCCCTACCACCGGGGAGCTGTTTTTT; CDR3aa: CASSPTTGELFF
abundance: NA; v_gene: TRBV20-1; d_gene: NA; j_gene: TRBJ1-1; CDR3nt: TGCAGTGCTACCCGGGTGGGGGGCCCCATGAACACTGAAGCTTTCTTT; CDR3aa: CSATRVGGPMNTEAFF
abundance: many; v_gene: TRBV12-3/TRBV12-4; d_gene: TRBD1; j_gene: TRBJ2-2; CDR3nt: TGTGCCAGCAGTCCGGGACAGGGTTCCACCGGGGAGCTGTTTTTT; CDR3aa: CASSPGQGSTGELFF
abundance: NA; v_gene: TRBV12-5; d_gene: TRBD1; j_gene: TRBJ2-2; CDR3nt: TGTGCTAGTGCCCTTACAGGGGCGAACACCGGGGAGCTGTTTTTT; CDR3aa: CASALTGANTGELFF
abundance: NA; v_gene: TRBV4-2; d_gene: TRBD2; j_gene: TRBJ2-7; CDR3nt: TGTGCCAGCAGCCCTATTCAGGGGGGGACTAGCGGAACCTACGAGCAGTACTTC; CDR3aa: CASSPIQGGTSGTYEQYF
abundance: NA; v_gene: TRBV5-1; d_gene: NA; j_gene: TRBJ2-3; CDR3nt: TGCGCCAGCAGCTTGGGGGCGGGCCCCACAGATACGCAGTATTTT; CDR3aa: CASSLGAGPTDTQYF
abundance: NA; v_gene: TRBV6-5; d_gene: NA; j_gene: TRBJ1-1; CDR3nt: TGTGCCAGCAGTTATCTGCCGGGGACTGAAGCTTTCTTT; CDR3aa: CASSYLPGTEAFF
abundance: NA; v_gene: TRBV3-1; d_gene: TRBD2; j_gene: TRBJ2-2; CDR3nt: TGTGCCAGCAGCCCGTGGGGCCAGCGGGGGACCGGGGAGCTGTATTTT; CDR3aa: CASSPWGQRGTGELYF
abundance: once; v_gene: TRBV20-1; d_gene: NA; j_gene: TRBJ1-3; CDR3nt: TGCAGTGCTAGTGTCCAGGCCAATTTCTTCTCTGGAAACACCATATATTTT; CDR3aa: CSASVQANFFSGNTIYF
abundance: NA; v_gene: TRBV5-1; d_gene: NA; j_gene: TRBJ1-3; CDR3nt: TGCGCCAGCAGAGGGACGGCCTCTGGAAACACCATATATTTT; CDR3aa: CASRGTASGNTIYF
abundance: NA; v_gene: TRBV6-1; d_gene: NA; j_gene: TRBJ2-7; CDR3nt: TGTGCCAGCAGCCGACAAACCGGGAGCCCCCCATACGAGCAGTACTTC; CDR3aa: CASSRQTGSPPYEQYF
abundance: NA; v_gene: TRBV5-1; d_gene: NA; j_gene: TRBJ2-3; CDR3nt: TGCGCCAGCAGCTTGGCGACGTTCACAGATACGCAGTATTTT; CDR3aa: CASSLATFTDTQYF
abundance: NA; v_gene: TRBV18; d_gene: TRBD2; j_gene: TRBJ2-2; CDR3nt: TGTGCCAGCTCACCACCTCTACCGGGACTAGCCATGGGGGAGCTGTTTTTT; CDR3aa: CASSPPLPGLAMGELFF
abundance: few; v_gene: TRBV12-3/TRBV12-4; d_gene: TRBD1; j_gene: TRBJ2-1; CDR3nt: TGTGCCAGCAGTTTAGATGGGACAGGGCTCGACGAGCAGTTCTTC; CDR3aa: CASSLDGTGLDEQFF
abundance: few; v_gene: TRBV11-3; d_gene: TRBD1; j_gene: TRBJ2-6; CDR3nt: TGTGCCAGCAGCCTGATTACAGGGGCTGGGGCCAACGTCCTGACTTTC; CDR3aa: CASSLITGAGANVLTF
abundance: many; v_gene: TRBV1; d_gene: NA; j_gene: TRBJ1-4; CDR3nt: TGCACCAGCAGCCAAGTACTGATACACCCCGGGGAAAAACTGTTTTTT; CDR3aa: CTSSQVLIHPGEKLFF
abundance: many; v_gene: TRBV20-1; d_gene: NA; j_gene: TRBJ2-2; CDR3nt: TGCAGTGCTAGAGATCTGGTCCCTGGGGAGCTGTTTTTT; CDR3aa: CSARDLVPGELFF
abundance: few; v_gene: TRBV12-3/TRBV12-4; d_gene: TRBD2; j_gene: TRBJ2-7; CDR3nt: TGTGCCAGCAGCCCGCTCGGGCTAGCGGGAGAGGAGGAGCAGTACTTC; CDR3aa: CASSPLGLAGEEEQYF
abundance: NA; v_gene: TRBV5-1; d_gene: NA; j_gene: TRBJ1-1; CDR3nt: TGCGCCAGCAGCTTGGGAGGGCTGTCCACTGAAGCTTTCTTT; CDR3aa: CASSLGGLSTEAFF
abundance: NA; v_gene: TRBV5-6; d_gene: NA; j_gene: TRBJ2-5; CDR3nt: TGTGCCAGCAGGGAGGGGGCGCGGGAGACCCAGTACTTC; CDR3aa: CASREGARETQYF
abundance: NA; v_gene: TRBV7-6; d_gene: TRBD2; j_gene: TRBJ2-3; CDR3nt: TGTGCCAGCAGCTTAGTGCCGACATCACTAGCGGGAAGCACAGATACGCAGTATTTT; CDR3aa: CASSLVPTSLAGSTDTQYF
abundance: few; v_gene: TRBV7-9; d_gene: NA; j_gene: TRBJ2-4; CDR3nt: TGTGCCAGCAGCTTAGTGGGAACCAAAAACATTCAGTACTTC; CDR3aa: CASSLVGTKNIQYF
abundance: once; v_gene: TRBV7-2; d_gene: NA; j_gene: TRBJ1-2; CDR3nt: TGTGCCAGCAGCGGCTACCGGGACCTAGGTGGCTACACCTTC; CDR3aa: CASSGYRDLGGYTF
abundance: NA; v_gene: TRBV6-1; d_gene: NA; j_gene: TRBJ2-1; CDR3nt: TGTGCCAGCAGTGAAGACCCTTTCTCCTACAATGAGCAGTTCTTC; CDR3aa: CASSEDPFSYNEQFF
abundance: NA; v_gene: TRBV7-9; d_gene: NA; j_gene: TRBJ2-2; CDR3nt: TGTGCCAGCAGCTTACTTGGAGGGAAGGGCACCGGGGAGCTGTTTTTT; CDR3aa: CASSLLGGKGTGELFF
abundance: NA; v_gene: TRBV5-5; d_gene: NA; j_gene: TRBJ1-2; CDR3nt: TGTGCCAGCAGCTTGGAGGTGTATGGCTACACCTTC; CDR3aa: CASSLEVYGYTF
abundance: many; v_gene: TRBV20-1; d_gene: NA; j_gene: TRBJ2-2; CDR3nt: TGCAGTGCTAGTAAGAGGGGTAAATCCGGGGAGCTGTTTTTT; CDR3aa: CSASKRGKSGELFF
abundance: many; v_gene: TRBV29-1; d_gene: TRBD1; j_gene: TRBJ2-5; CDR3nt: TGCAGCGCAGCGGGACAGGGCGAGGAGACCCAGTACTTC; CDR3aa: CSAAGQGEETQYF
abundance: many; v_gene: TRBV6-1; d_gene: NA; j_gene: TRBJ2-7; CDR3nt: TGTGCCAGCATTCCGGACGTCATACCCCGCTACGAGCAGTACTTC; CDR3aa: CASIPDVIPRYEQYF
abundance: NA; v_gene: TRBV27; d_gene: TRBD1; j_gene: TRBJ1-1; CDR3nt: TGTGCCAGCAGTCCGCACGGACAGGGAGGGAAAGCTTTCTTT; CDR3aa: CASSPHGQGGKAFF
abundance: NA; v_gene: TRBV14; d_gene: NA; j_gene: TRBJ2-5; CDR3nt: TGTGCCAGCAGCCAAGATCTGGTATCCTCGTTAGAGACCCAGTACTTC; CDR3aa: CASSQDLVSSLETQYF
abundance: NA; v_gene: TRBV7-6; d_gene: NA; j_gene: TRBJ2-7; CDR3nt: TGTGCCAGCAGCTCTCAGACTTTCCGGGACTCAGATCAGTACTTC; CDR3aa: CASSSQTFRDSDQYF
abundance: NA; v_gene: TRBV11-2; d_gene: NA; j_gene: TRBJ2-5; CDR3nt: TGTGCCAGCAGCTCAGGGGAAGAAGAGACCCAGTACTTC; CDR3aa: CASSSGEEETQYF
abundance: few; v_gene: TRBV10-3; d_gene: TRBD1; j_gene: TRBJ2-2; CDR3nt: TGTGCCATCACTAGGACAGGGGAGACCGGGGAGCTGTTTTTT; CDR3aa: CAITRTGETGELFF
abundance: NA; v_gene: TRBV19; d_gene: NA; j_gene: TRBJ1-2; CDR3nt: TGTGCCAGTATTGGGGAATGGGACACGCATGGCTACACCTTC; CDR3aa: CASIGEWDTHGYTF
abundance: few; v_gene: TRBV6-2/TRBV6-3; d_gene: NA; j_gene: TRBJ1-1; CDR3nt: TGTGCCAGCACCCCAGGAGACAGGCAGAACACTGAAGCTTTCTTT; CDR3aa: CASTPGDRQNTEAFF
abundance: NA; v_gene: TRBV19; d_gene: NA; j_gene: TRBJ2-5; CDR3nt: TGTGCCAGTAGTATAGGGCCCGCAGGTATCCAAGAGACCCAGTACTTC; CDR3aa: CASSIGPAGIQETQYF